A single sample gave rise to the 20 T cell receptor beta chains below, sequenced in a study of T cell responses to AZD1222 COVID-19 vaccine. The protocol was immunoSEQ multiplex PCR, while the TCRdb copy is restricted to in-frame clones and leaves out a portion. Altogether just under 150,000 clones are present, around 83% being singletons, with the ten largest covering 5.1%. Sequences were derived from peripheral blood, sampled 28 days after the second AZD1222 dose. The origin of the receptors is an adult who received the AZD1222 COVID-19 vaccine.

CDR3 region: CASSLAGGSYNSPLHF. The DNA of the CDR3 is TGTGCCAGCAGCTTAGCAGGGGGCTCCTATAATTCACCCCTCCACTTT. This rearrangement joins TRBV7-8 to TRBJ1-6; TRBD1 is a possible D gene (6 bases). In germline, CDR1 is SGHVS, CDR2 FQNEAQ. The CDR3 is 16 residues long. V was trimmed by 0 bases and J by 0 bases, leaving 6 bases between them.

V usage is TRBV6-5 and J usage is TRBJ1-2, with D maybe TRBD1 (5 bases). The CDR3 is made up of 14 amino acids. Germline V gene sequence: CDR1 MNHEY, CDR2 SVGAGI. CDR3 residues: CATRSGTGDYGYTF. The CDR3 DNA reads TGTGCTACCAGAAGTGGGACGGGGGACTATGGCTACACCTTC.

The chain recombines TRBV9 with TRBJ2-1; 10 nucleotides align to TRBD1. The CDR3 totals 16 residues. Germline V gene lookup returns CDR1 SGDLS and CDR2 YYNGEE. Germline trimming cut 3 bases from V and 7 bases from J; bases unmatched to any gene: 10. The CDR3 here is CASSAPGTGVMNEQFF. CDR3 bases: TGTGCCAGCAGCGCCCCCGGGACAGGGGTTATGAATGAGCAGTTCTTC. Together with reference TRBV9 and TRBJ2-1, the CDR3 gives the full variable domain: DSGVTQTPKHLITATGQRVTLRCSPRSGDLSVYWYQQSLDQGLQFLIQYYNGEERAKGNILERFSAQQFPDLHSELNLSSLELGDSALYFCASSAPGTGVMNEQFFGPGTRLTVL.

The chain couples TRBV18 to TRBJ1-2, with D possibly being TRBD1 (5 bases). V lost 3 bases and J lost 4, with 9 bases in between. Germline V gene data show CDR1 as KGHSH and CDR2 as LQKENI. CDR3 size: 13 residues. CDR3 region: CASSPGTAYGYTF. For the CDR3, the DNA is TGTGCCAGCTCACCCGGGACGGCCTATGGCTACACCTTC.

J is TRBJ2-3 and V is TRBV25-1, with D unclear. V was pared by 7 bases and J by 2 bases, with 10 bases between. This CDR3 contains 13 residues. Germline V CDR1 and CDR2: MGHDK, SYGVNS. CDR3 loop: CASNPTLTDTQYF. CDR3 coding DNA: TGTGCCAGCAACCCGACCCTCACAGATACGCAGTATTTT.

A note on this clone: In this CDR3 the conserved last residue, phenylalanine or tryptophan, is missing, so a read error is likely. The rearrangement joins TRBV10-3 to TRBJ1-6; possible D gene TRBD1, 6 bases. Germline CDR1 and CDR2: ENHRY and SYGVKD. Between the trimmed V and J ends, which lost 1 base and 7 bases, there was a span of 11 bases. The length of the CDR3 is 15 residues. This CDR3 is CAISELQGVNSPLHL. The CDR3 DNA reads as TGTGCCATCAGTGAGTTACAGGGCGTAAATTCACCCCTCCACCTT.

The genes are TRBV27 and TRBJ2-2, with TRBD2 matching over 8 bases. This CDR3 is built from 15 residues. V dropped 5 bases and J dropped 6; count of bases not matched to a gene: 8. CDR1 is MNHEY and CDR2 is SMNVEV in the germline V gene (reference sequence). In nucleotides, the CDR3 is TGTGCCAGCAGTCCTCGGACTAGCTCGGCCGGGGAGCTGTTTTTT. This codes for CASSPRTSSAGELFF.

The chain joins TRBV6-5 to TRBJ1-1; 7 bases match TRBD1. CDR3 length: 12 residues. V lost 6 bases and J lost 4; bases outside the gene matches: 2. Germline V CDR1 and CDR2: MNHEY, SVGAGI. The CDR3 loop is CASSGQATEAFF. For the CDR3, the DNA is TGTGCCAGCAGCGGACAGGCCACTGAAGCTTTCTTT.

This clone has more than one count but fewer than ten. V is TRBV7-2 and J is TRBJ1-5, with D possibly being TRBD1 (6 bases). The CDR3 is 15 amino acids. V lost 7 bases and J 0 bases, leaving 13 bases between the germline ends. Germline assignment: CDR1 SGHTA and CDR2 FQGNSA. This CDR3 is CASTPTRGSNQPQHF. CDR3 sequence (DNA): TGTGCCAGCACCCCAACCAGGGGTAGCAATCAGCCCCAGCATTTT.

This chain links TRBV4-1 with TRBJ2-5; 9 nucleotides match TRBD1. The CDR3 is 18 amino acids. V was clipped by 1 base and J by 4 bases; unmatched bases: 13. Germline V lookup: CDR1 MGHRA, CDR2 YSYEKL. The CDR3 spells CASSQGRGGTGQGETQYF. The CDR3 coding sequence is TGCGCCAGCAGCCAAGGGCGGGGAGGGACAGGGCAGGGAGAGACCCAGTACTTC.

The count of this clone is one. The rearrangement links TRBV9 to TRBJ2-1, with 8 bases aligning to TRBD1. The V gene end was trimmed by 6 bases and the J gene end by 2 bases; junction bases not matched to a gene: 4. The CDR3 is 14 amino acids. Germline CDR1 is SGDLS and CDR2 is YYNGEE. The chain's CDR3 is CASNVQGAYNEQFF. The CDR3 DNA sequence: TGTGCCAGCAATGTACAGGGGGCCTACAATGAGCAGTTCTTC.

V usage is TRBV9 and J usage is TRBJ2-7; tentative D call: TRBD1 (5 bases). The CDR3 contains 12 residues. Germline V gene lookup returns CDR1 SGDLS and CDR2 YYNGEE. The V and J ends lost 7 bases and 5 bases respectively, with 13 bases between them. CDR3 DNA: TGTGCCAGCGGGCCAGGGAACCACGAGCAGTACTTC. This encodes CASGPGNHEQYF. Full variable domain (missing parts from reference TRBV9 and TRBJ2-7): DSGVTQTPKHLITATGQRVTLRCSPRSGDLSVYWYQQSLDQGLQFLIQYYNGEERAKGNILERFSAQQFPDLHSELNLSSLELGDSALYFCASGPGNHEQYFGPGTRLTVT.

This clone is a singleton in its sample. The gene calls are TRBV6-5 and TRBJ2-7; a possible D gene is TRBD2 (5 bases). The CDR3 is made up of 12 amino acids. V was pared by 2 bases and J by 7 bases, with 9 bases between. The germline V gene has CDR1 MNHEY and CDR2 SVGAGI. The CDR3 loop is CASSYGGREQYF. In DNA form, the CDR3 reads TGTGCCAGCAGTTACGGAGGTCGGGAGCAGTACTTC.

V gene TRBV28 combines with J gene TRBJ1-3; 7 bases line up with TRBD1. Germline CDR1 MDHEN, CDR2 SYDVKM. With 8 bases clipped from V and 0 bases from J, the junction kept 4 bases outside the gene matches. CDR3 size: 14 residues. CDR3: CASLNRGSGNTIYF. Here the CDR3 DNA reads TGTGCCAGCCTTAACAGGGGCTCTGGAAACACCATATATTTT.

This chain connects TRBV10-3 to TRBJ1-3, with D hard to call. This CDR3 spans 14 amino acids. Trimming pared 5 bases from V and 1 base from J, leaving 9 bases between. Looked up from germline, CDR1 is ENHRY and CDR2 is SYGVKD. This CDR3 reads CAISPLVSGNTIYF. DNA of the CDR3: TGTGCCATCAGTCCCTTGGTTTCTGGAAACACCATATATTTT.

The rearrangement uses TRBV2 and TRBJ1-5; D is unclear. V shed 5 bases and J shed 3 bases, with 11 bases lying between them. In germline, CDR1 is SNHLY, CDR2 FYNNEI. This CDR3 contains 14 residues. CDR3 protein: CASSKSNVNQPQHF. DNA of the CDR3: TGTGCCAGCAGTAAATCGAACGTCAATCAGCCCCAGCATTTT.

This clone was seen a few times. The chain carries TRBV2 and TRBJ2-2, with a possible D match to TRBD1 (6 bases). From germline, CDR1 is SNHLY and CDR2 FYNNEI. V lost 6 bases, J lost 6 bases, and 17 bases lay in between. This CDR3 contains 15 residues. CDR3 DNA sequence: TGTGCCAGCAGCTCCGGGACACGGGTCCCCGGGGAGCTGTTTTTT. Its translation: CASSSGTRVPGELFF. Full variable domain (outside the CDR3, taken from reference TRBV2 and TRBJ2-2): EPEVTQTPSHQVTQMGQEVILRCVPISNHLYFYWYRQILGQKVEFLVSFYNNEISEKSEIFDDQFSVERPDGSNFTLKIRSTKLEDSAMYFCASSSGTRVPGELFFGEGSRLTVL.

The J gene is TRBJ2-3, the V gene TRBV2; 9 bases line up with TRBD1. Germline loops: CDR1 SNHLY, CDR2 FYNNEI. Germline trimming cut 0 bases from V and 3 bases from J; bases unmatched to any gene: 7. The CDR3 extends over 17 amino acids. CDR3 protein: CASSEATGGFRTDTQYF. CDR3 DNA: TGTGCCAGCAGTGAAGCGACAGGGGGGTTCCGGACAGATACGCAGTATTTT.

The chain joins TRBV6-1 to TRBJ1-2; D gene uncertain. The CDR3 spans 15 residues. Germline assignment: CDR1 MNHNS and CDR2 SASEGT. V lost 3 bases to trimming and J lost 0 bases, with 11 bases between them. CDR3 sequence reads: CASSDQQLANYGYTF. The CDR3 nucleotides are TGTGCCAGCAGTGACCAGCAGTTAGCTAACTATGGCTACACCTTC.

The chain couples TRBV15 to TRBJ1-4; D call uncertain. Trimming shortened V by 0 bases and J by 5 bases, and 10 bases separated the two germline ends. CDR1 and CDR2 from the germline V gene are LNHNV and YYDKDF (reference sequence). The length of the CDR3 is 15 residues. Written as DNA, the CDR3 is TGTGCCACCAGCAGAGATCTAGGCGGGAATGAAAAACTGTTTTTT. Translated, it gives CATSRDLGGNEKLFF.